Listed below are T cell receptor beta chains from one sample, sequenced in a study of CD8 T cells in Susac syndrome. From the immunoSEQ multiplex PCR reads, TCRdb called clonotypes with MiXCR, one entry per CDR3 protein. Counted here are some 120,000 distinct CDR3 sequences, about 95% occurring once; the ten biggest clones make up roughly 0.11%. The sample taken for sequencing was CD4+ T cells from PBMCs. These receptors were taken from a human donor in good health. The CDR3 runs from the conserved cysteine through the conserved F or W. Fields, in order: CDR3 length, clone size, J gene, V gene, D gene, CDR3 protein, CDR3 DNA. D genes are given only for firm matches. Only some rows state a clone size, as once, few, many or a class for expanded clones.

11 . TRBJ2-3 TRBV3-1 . CASSQSNTQYF TGTGCCAGCAGCCAGAGCAATACGCAGTATTTT
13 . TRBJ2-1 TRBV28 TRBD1 CATTGALYNEQFF TGTGCCACCACAGGGGCTCTATACAATGAGCAGTTCTTC
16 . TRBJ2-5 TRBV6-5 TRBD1 CASSHLGQGGQETQYF TGTGCCAGCAGTCACCTGGGACAGGGAGGCCAAGAGACCCAGTACTTC
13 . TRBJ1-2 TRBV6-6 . CASSYRARDGYTF TGTGCCAGCAGTTACAGGGCCCGGGATGGCTACACCTTC
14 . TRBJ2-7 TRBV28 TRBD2 CASGRGLAGHEQYF TGTGCCAGCGGCCGAGGCCTAGCGGGACACGAGCAGTACTTC
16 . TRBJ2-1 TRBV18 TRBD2 CASSPSGRPSYNEQFF TGTGCCAGCTCACCGAGCGGGAGGCCCTCCTACAATGAGCAGTTCTTC
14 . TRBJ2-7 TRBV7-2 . CASRATGNRYEQYF TGTGCCAGCAGAGCCACAGGGAATCGTTACGAGCAGTACTTC
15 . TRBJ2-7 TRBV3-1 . CASSQEGKGRDEQYF TGTGCCAGCAGCCAAGAAGGGAAGGGCCGGGACGAGCAGTACTTC
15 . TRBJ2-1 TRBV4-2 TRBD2 CASSQDPGGSSEQFF TGTGCCAGCAGCCAAGATCCGGGAGGGTCAAGCGAGCAGTTCTTC
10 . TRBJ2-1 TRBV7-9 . CASQEGEQFF TGTGCCAGCCAAGAGGGTGAGCAGTTCTTC
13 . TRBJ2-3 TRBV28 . CASSEPVTDTQYF TGTGCCAGCAGTGAGCCAGTCACAGATACGCAGTATTTT
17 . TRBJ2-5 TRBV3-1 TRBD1 CASSRPGQGLSLETQYF TGTGCCAGCAGTCGACCGGGACAGGGGTTATCCCTTGAGACCCAGTACTTC
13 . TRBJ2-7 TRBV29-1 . CSVRDGGGYEQYF TGCAGCGTTAGGGACGGGGGAGGATACGAGCAGTACTTC
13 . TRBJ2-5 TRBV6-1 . CASSEGPGETQYF TGTGCCAGCAGTGAAGGACCTGGAGAGACCCAGTACTTC
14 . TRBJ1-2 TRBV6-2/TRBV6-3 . CASSYDTLDYGYTF TGTGCCAGCAGTTACGACACCTTAGACTATGGCTACACCTTC
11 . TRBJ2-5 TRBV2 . CASSEIGDAYF TGTGCCAGCAGTGAGATAGGGGATGCGTACTTC
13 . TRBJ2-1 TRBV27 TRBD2 CASRGSGSTEQFF TGTGCCAGCCGTGGTAGCGGGAGTACTGAGCAGTTCTTC
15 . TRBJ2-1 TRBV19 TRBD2 CASSEGSGGVHEQFF TGTGCCAGTAGTGAGGGTAGCGGGGGGGTCCATGAGCAGTTCTTC
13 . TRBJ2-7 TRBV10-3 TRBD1 CAIGPGTGSEQYF TGTGCCATCGGACCCGGGACAGGGTCAGAGCAGTACTTC
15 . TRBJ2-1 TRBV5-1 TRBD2 CASSSTSGRAPEQFF TGCGCCAGCAGCTCCACTAGCGGGAGGGCCCCTGAGCAGTTCTTC
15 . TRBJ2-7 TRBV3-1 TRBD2 CASSPTLTSSYEQYF TGTGCCAGCAGCCCCACCCTGACTAGCAGCTACGAGCAGTACTTC
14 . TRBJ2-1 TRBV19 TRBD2 CASSTQREGREQFF TGTGCCAGTAGTACCCAGCGGGAGGGCCGGGAGCAGTTCTTC
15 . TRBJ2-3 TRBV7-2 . CASSTRGSSGDTQYF TGTGCCAGCAGCACGAGAGGGAGTTCCGGAGATACGCAGTATTTT
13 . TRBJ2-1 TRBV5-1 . CASNGGGGSEQFF TGCGCCAGCAATGGCGGAGGAGGGAGTGAGCAGTTCTTC
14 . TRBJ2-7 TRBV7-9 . CASRHAEGTYEQYF TGTGCCAGCAGGCATGCTGAAGGTACCTACGAGCAGTACTTC
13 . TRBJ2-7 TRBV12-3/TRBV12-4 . CASTHGDIYEQYF TGTGCCAGCACCCATGGGGACATATACGAGCAGTACTTC
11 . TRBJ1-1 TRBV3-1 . CASSRHTEAFF TGTGCCAGCAGCCGCCATACTGAAGCTTTCTTT
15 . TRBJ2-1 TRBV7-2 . CASSLSLGLHNEQFF TGTGCCAGCAGCCTATCTTTGGGTCTCCACAATGAGCAGTTCTTC
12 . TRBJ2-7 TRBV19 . CASSRRVDEQYF TGTGCCAGTAGTCGCAGGGTTGACGAGCAGTACTTC
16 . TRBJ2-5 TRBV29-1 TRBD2 CSVGMGRDLLRGAQYF TGCAGCGTTGGGATGGGTAGGGACCTTCTCCGGGGGGCCCAGTACTTC
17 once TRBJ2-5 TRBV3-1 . CASSQVGASGTQETQYF TGTGCCAGCAGCCAAGTGGGGGCTAGCGGAACCCAAGAGACCCAGTACTTC
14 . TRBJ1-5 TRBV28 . CASSLNGPNQPQHF TGTGCCAGCAGTCTCAACGGACCCAATCAGCCCCAGCATTTT
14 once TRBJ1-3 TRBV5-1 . CASSTGQSGNTIYF TGCGCCAGCAGCACTGGACAGTCTGGAAACACCATATATTTT
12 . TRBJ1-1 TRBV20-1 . CSRPSPGTEAFF TGCAGTCGACCGTCCCCGGGCACTGAAGCTTTCTTT
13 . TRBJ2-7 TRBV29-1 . CSARTEHLYEQYF TGCAGCGCCCGGACGGAACACCTCTACGAGCAGTACTTC
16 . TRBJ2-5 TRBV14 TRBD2 CASSHWTSGRQETQYF TGTGCCAGCAGCCATTGGACTAGCGGGAGACAAGAGACCCAGTACTTC
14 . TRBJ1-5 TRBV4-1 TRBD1 CASSQGQANQPQHF TGCGCCAGCAGCCAGGGACAGGCGAATCAGCCCCAGCATTTT
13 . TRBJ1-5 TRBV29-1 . CSVGQGGNQPQHF TGCAGCGTTGGTCAGGGTGGCAATCAGCCCCAGCATTTT
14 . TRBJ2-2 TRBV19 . CASSQEPSTGELFF TGTGCCAGTAGTCAGGAGCCATCCACCGGGGAGCTGTTTTTT
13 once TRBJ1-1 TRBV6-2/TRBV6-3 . CASSSPVNTEAFF TGTGCCAGCAGTTCACCAGTGAACACTGAAGCTTTCTTT
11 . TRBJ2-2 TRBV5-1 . CASSSLGELFF TGCGCCAGCAGCTCCCTCGGGGAGCTGTTTTTT
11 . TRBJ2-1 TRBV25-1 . CASSEPPTQFF TGTGCCAGCAGTGAGCCCCCCACGCAGTTCTTC
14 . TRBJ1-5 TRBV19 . CASCPRGADQPQHF TGTGCCAGTTGCCCCCGGGGGGCCGATCAGCCCCAGCATTTT
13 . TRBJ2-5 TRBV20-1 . CSAIDTGGETQYF TGCAGTGCTATAGACACCGGTGGAGAGACCCAGTACTTC
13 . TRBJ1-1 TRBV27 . CASSRREYTEAFF TGTGCCAGCAGTCGCAGAGAGTACACTGAAGCTTTCTTT
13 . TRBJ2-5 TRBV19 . CASSAQGVETQYF TGTGCCAGTAGTGCGCAGGGAGTAGAGACCCAGTACTTC
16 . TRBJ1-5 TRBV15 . CATSRGSTAGKEPQHF TGTGCCACCAGCAGAGGTTCGACGGCAGGGAAGGAGCCCCAGCATTTT
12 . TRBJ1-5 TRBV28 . CASTYSFQPQHF TGTGCCAGCACCTACAGCTTTCAGCCCCAGCATTTT
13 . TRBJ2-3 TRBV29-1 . CSVAKGGADTQYF TGCAGCGTTGCAAAGGGGGGGGCAGATACGCAGTATTTT
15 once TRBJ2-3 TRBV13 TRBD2 CASSVKTSVMDTQYF TGTGCCAGCAGCGTCAAGACTAGCGTCATGGATACGCAGTATTTT
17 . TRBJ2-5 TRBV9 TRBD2 CASSGSRRREKGETQYF TGTGCCAGCAGCGGCTCTAGAAGGCGGGAGAAAGGGGAGACCCAGTACTTC
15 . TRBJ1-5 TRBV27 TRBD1 CASRAFRGSNQPQHF TGTGCCAGCAGGGCCTTCAGGGGGAGCAATCAGCCCCAGCATTTT
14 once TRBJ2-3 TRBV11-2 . CASSSGTSTDTQYF TGTGCCAGCAGCTCCGGGACTAGCACAGATACGCAGTATTTT
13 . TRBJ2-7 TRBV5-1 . CASSFGTSGEQYF TGCGCCAGCAGCTTTGGAACCTCGGGCGAGCAGTACTTC
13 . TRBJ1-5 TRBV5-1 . CASSLGQDQPQHF TGCGCCAGCAGCCTGGGCCAGGATCAGCCCCAGCATTTT
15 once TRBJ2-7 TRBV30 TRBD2 CAWNTGDYLASEQYF TGTGCCTGGAACACCGGGGACTACCTAGCCTCCGAGCAGTACTTC
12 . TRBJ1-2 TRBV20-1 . CSTFSGVYGYTF TGCAGTACATTCTCAGGGGTCTATGGCTACACCTTC